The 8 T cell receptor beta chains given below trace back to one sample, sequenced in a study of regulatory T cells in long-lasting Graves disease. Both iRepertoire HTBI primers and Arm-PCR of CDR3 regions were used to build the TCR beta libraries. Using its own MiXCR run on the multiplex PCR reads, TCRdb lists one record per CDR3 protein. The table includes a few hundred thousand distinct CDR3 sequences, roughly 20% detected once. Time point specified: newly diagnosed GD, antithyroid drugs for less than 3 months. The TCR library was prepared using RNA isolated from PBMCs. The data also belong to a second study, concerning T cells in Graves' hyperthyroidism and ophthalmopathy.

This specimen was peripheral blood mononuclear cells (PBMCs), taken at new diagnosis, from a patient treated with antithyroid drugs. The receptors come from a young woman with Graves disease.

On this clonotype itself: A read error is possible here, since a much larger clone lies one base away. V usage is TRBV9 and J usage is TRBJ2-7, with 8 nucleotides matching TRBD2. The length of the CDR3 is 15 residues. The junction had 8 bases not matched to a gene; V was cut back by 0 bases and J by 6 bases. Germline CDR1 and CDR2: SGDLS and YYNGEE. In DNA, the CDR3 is TGTGCCAGCAGCGTAGATAGCGGGATGGCCAGCGAGCAGTACTTC. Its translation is CASSVDSGMASEQYF.

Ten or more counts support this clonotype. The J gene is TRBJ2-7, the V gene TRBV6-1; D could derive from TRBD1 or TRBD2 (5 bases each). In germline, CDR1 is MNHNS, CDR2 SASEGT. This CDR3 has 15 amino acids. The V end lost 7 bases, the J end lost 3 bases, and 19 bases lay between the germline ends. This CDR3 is CASKNDRDRDYEQYF. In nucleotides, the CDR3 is TGTGCCAGCAAGAACGACCGGGACCGAGACTACGAGCAGTACTTC.

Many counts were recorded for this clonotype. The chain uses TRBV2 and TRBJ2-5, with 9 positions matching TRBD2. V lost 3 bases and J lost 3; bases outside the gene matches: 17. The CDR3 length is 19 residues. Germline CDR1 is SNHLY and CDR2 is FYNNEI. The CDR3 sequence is CASSDYRVSGGKIKETQYF. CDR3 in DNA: TGTGCCAGCAGTGATTATCGGGTTAGCGGGGGAAAAATCAAAGAGACCCAGTACTTC.

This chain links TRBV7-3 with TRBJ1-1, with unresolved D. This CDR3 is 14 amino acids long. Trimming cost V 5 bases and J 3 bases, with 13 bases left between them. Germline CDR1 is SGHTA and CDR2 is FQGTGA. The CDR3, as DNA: TGTGCCAGCAGCGCAAGAGATCGGGACACTGAAGCTTTCTTT. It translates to CASSARDRDTEAFF.

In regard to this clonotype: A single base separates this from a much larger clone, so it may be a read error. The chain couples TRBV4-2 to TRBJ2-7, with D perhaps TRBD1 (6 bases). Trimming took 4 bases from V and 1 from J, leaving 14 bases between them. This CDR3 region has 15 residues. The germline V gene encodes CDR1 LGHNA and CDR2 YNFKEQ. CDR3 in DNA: TGTGCCAGCAGCCCCCGGTCAGGGGTTTCCTACGAGCAGTACTTC. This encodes CASSPRSGVSYEQYF.

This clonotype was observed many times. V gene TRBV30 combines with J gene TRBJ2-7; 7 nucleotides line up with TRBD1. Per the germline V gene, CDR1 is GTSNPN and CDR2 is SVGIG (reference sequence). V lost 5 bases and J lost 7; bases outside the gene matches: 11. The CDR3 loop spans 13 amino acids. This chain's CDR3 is CAWGTEILGEQYF. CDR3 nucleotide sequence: TGTGCCTGGGGGACAGAGATACTGGGGGAGCAGTACTTC.

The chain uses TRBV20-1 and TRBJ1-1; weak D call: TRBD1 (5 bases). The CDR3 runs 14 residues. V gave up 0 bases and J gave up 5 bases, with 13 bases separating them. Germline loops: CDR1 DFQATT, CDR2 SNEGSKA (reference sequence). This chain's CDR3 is CSARDPRRGTEAFF. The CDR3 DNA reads TGCAGTGCTAGAGACCCCCGGAGGGGTACTGAAGCTTTCTTT.

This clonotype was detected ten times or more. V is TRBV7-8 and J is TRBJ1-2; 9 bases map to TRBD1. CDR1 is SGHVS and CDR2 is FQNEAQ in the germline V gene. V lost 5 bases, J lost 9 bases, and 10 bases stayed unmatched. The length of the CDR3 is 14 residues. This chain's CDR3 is CASSPRTGVGSYTF. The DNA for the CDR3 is TGTGCCAGCAGCCCCAGGACAGGGGTCGGGAGCTACACCTTC.